The 9 T cell receptor beta chains below come from one sample, sequenced in a study of OX40 agonist ivuxolimab in advanced cancers. Repertoires were generated with immunoSEQ multiplex PCR, while TCRdb's copy carries only in-frame clones and drops some. The data contain about 6,700 clones, less than 95% of them seen just once; the ten biggest clones take up 11%. This specimen was CD4+ or CD8+ T cells sorted from blood, taken in a trial of the OX40 agonist ivuxolimab. The receptor source for this set is an adult with an advanced solid tumor such as melanoma, head and neck, liver or kidney cancer.

This clone has a single count. This sequence joins TRBV28 and TRBJ1-4; D might be TRBD1 (6 bases). Germline V CDR1 and CDR2: MDHEN, SYDVKM. The CDR3 is 15 amino acids. V was trimmed by 6 bases and J by 4 bases, leaving 15 bases between them. The CDR3 DNA follows: TGTGCCAGCAGACGTACGGACAGCAATAATGAAAAACTGTTTTTT. Its translation is CASRRTDSNNEKLFF.

V usage is TRBV5-1 and J usage is TRBJ2-3; TRBD2 is a possible D gene (5 bases). V lost 4 bases and J lost 2, with 17 bases in between. This CDR3 spans 16 amino acids. Germline V gene sequence: CDR1 SGHRS, CDR2 YFSETQ. The CDR3 is CASSATRERATDTQYF. For the CDR3, the DNA is TGCGCCAGCAGCGCCACGAGGGAGAGAGCCACAGATACGCAGTATTTT.

The chain uses TRBV7-3 and TRBJ2-2; D may be TRBD1 or TRBD2 (5 bases each). The germline V gene encodes CDR1 SGHTA and CDR2 FQGTGA. With 3 bases removed from V and 13 bases from J, the gap between germline ends came to 12 bases. The CDR3 has 12 residues. CDR3 coding DNA: TGTGCCAGCAGCTTGAGTGGGGGAAGGCTGTTTTTT. It is translated as CASSLSGGRLFF.

J is TRBJ2-3 and V is TRBV28, with D hard to call. Germline loops: CDR1 MDHEN, CDR2 SYDVKM. CDR3 size: 13 residues. V lost 5 bases and J 3 bases, leaving 9 bases between the germline ends. CDR3 sequence: CASSQHGTDTQYF. In nucleotides, the CDR3 is TGTGCCAGCAGTCAGCACGGGACAGATACGCAGTATTTT.

The V gene is TRBV19, the J gene TRBJ2-2; TRBD1 agrees at 11 bases. V dropped 5 bases and J dropped 6; count of bases not matched to a gene: 5. Germline assignment: CDR1 LNHDA and CDR2 SQIVND (reference sequence). CDR3 length equals 15 residues. The CDR3 nucleotides read TGTGCCAGTAGTGTCGGGACAGGGGGTTCCGGGGAGCTGTTTTTT. Its translation: CASSVGTGGSGELFF. Filled out from reference TRBV19 and TRBJ2-2, the complete variable domain reads DGGITQSPKYLFRKEGQNVTLSCEQNLNHDAMYWYRQDPGQGLRLIYYSQIVNDFQKGDIAEGYSVSREKKESFPLTVTSAQKNPTAFYLCASSVGTGGSGELFFGEGSRLTVL.

V gene TRBV15 combines with J gene TRBJ2-3; D ambiguous. Looked up from germline, CDR1 is LNHNV and CDR2 is YYDKDF (reference sequence). The length of the CDR3 is 15 residues. Trimming took 1 base from V and 8 from J, leaving 16 bases between them. The CDR3 here is CATSRVGNNVVTQYF. The CDR3 DNA is TGTGCCACCAGCAGAGTGGGAAACAACGTTGTTACGCAGTATTTT.

The V call is TRBV28, the J call TRBJ2-7, with TRBD2 matching over 11 bases. Germline V gene data show CDR1 as MDHEN and CDR2 as SYDVKM. Unmatched junction bases numbered 7, after V lost 5 bases and J lost 4 bases. This CDR3 region has 15 residues. CDR3 nucleotides: TGTGCCAGCAGTCCGAGGCTAGCGGGGGGATACGAGCAGTACTTC. This sequence encodes CASSPRLAGGYEQYF.

This chain links TRBV21-1 with TRBJ2-7; no DNA check was done on the table's D call, TRBD2. TRBV21-1 has pseudogene status. This CDR3 has 14 amino acids. CDR3 protein: CASIKSGIPYEQYF. For the CDR3, the DNA is TGTGCCAGCATTAAAAGCGGGATTCCCTACGAGCAGTACTTC.

The chain combines TRBV5-1 with TRBJ2-3, with 7 bases aligning to TRBD2. Germline V gene lookup returns CDR1 SGHRS and CDR2 YFSETQ. The V gene end was trimmed by 7 bases and the J gene end by 2 bases; junction bases not matched to a gene: 10. The CDR3 sequence is 15 residues long. CDR3 coding DNA: TGCGCCAGCTGCCTCGCGGGAGTATACACAGATACGCAGTATTTT. Its translation is CASCLAGVYTDTQYF.